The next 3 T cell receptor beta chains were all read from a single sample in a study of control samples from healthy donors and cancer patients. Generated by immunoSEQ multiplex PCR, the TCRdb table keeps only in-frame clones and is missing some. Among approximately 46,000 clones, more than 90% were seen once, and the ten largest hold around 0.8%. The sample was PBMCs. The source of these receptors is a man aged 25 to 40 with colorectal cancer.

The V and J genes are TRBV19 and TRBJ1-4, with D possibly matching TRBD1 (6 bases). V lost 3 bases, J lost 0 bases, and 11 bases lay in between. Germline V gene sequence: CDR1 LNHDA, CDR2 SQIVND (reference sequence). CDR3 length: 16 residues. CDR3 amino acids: CASSIGTKPTNEKLFF. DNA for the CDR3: TGTGCCAGTAGTATTGGGACAAAGCCAACTAATGAAAAACTGTTTTTT.

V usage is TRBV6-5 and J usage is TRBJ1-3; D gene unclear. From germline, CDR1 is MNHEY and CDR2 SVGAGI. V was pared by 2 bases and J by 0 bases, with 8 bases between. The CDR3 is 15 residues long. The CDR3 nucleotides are TGTGCCAGCAGTTACGGCCTACTCTCTGGAAACACCATATATTTT. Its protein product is CASSYGLLSGNTIYF.

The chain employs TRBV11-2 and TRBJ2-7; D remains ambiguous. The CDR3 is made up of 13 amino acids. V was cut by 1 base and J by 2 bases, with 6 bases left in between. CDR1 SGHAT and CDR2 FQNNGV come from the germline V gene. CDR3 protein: CASSLGAAYEQYV. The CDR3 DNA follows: TGTGCCAGCAGCTTAGGGGCGGCCTACGAGCAGTACGTC.